This T cell receptor beta chain was documented in a study of human T cells and chemical hapten exposure (dated by TCRdb to about 2021). Describing the broader study: The libraries were sequenced as a pool, and the TCR yield per sample differed mostly because of small variations in library volumes within the pool. This study followed changes in the peripheral blood TCR repertoire in vivo during primary and secondary sensitization of alopecia patients to the hapten diphenylcyclopropenone (DPC). From each blood RNA sample, both TCR alpha and TCR beta chains were sequenced. General findings and caveats noted by the study authors: DPC sensitization did not change the number of TCRs with a frequency above 1 in 1000, and there was no evidence of changes in global repertoire structure. Repeated subsampling changed both the strength of the expansion versus patch-test correlation and the threshold at which the correlation became significant.

On this clonotype itself: Its target antigen remains unknown. Base qualities are not at hand, and no much larger clone is one base apart.

From its cysteine to its phenylalanine, the CDR3 spans 14 amino acids. Here the CDR3 DNA is all that survives: 42 bases in frame from base 1. The germline V gene yields LGHNA for CDR1 and YSLEER for CDR2. V is clipped by 7 bases and J by 5 bases, and the sequence between their germline boundaries is 17 bases long. Total RNA was extracted from unfractionated whole blood collected in Tempus Blood RNA tubes. Four or five healthy volunteers acted as controls for TCR sequencing and had blood drawn at day 0, 2 weeks and 6 weeks. Receptor libraries were prepared by 5' RACE. Sequencing took place on an Illumina MiSeq. During library preparation, unique molecular identifiers were attached to individual cDNA molecules so that TCRs could be counted quantitatively and reproducibly. As for the authors' bioinformatics: Samples had a median of 95,638 TCRs, with a range from roughly 23,224 to 700,000. The Decombinator software suite was used to annotate the V, J and CDR3 of the TCR reads. To make PS versus PT1 abundance plots, every sample was subsampled to the same number of TCRs (28,000). TCRs were defined as expanded if absent before sensitization and observed at least eight times at the 2-week time point. The public reads were quality trimmed at Q25 with fastp and then assembled into clones with MiXCR by TCRdb, keeping productive beta chains. One record per CDR3 amino acid sequence lists the most common genes and DNA. TCRdb, not the authors, supplied the V and J calls. The sample profile shows 150,000 or so distinct CDR3 sequences; 4.1% of them were found once. 1.2% to 1.5% of the sample comes from the top ten.

The sequence links TRBV4-3 to TRBJ2-5, with a tentative D gene TRBD1 over 6 matching bases. This TCR was recovered from a female donor in good health. The DNA sequence reads TGCGCCAGCATCAAGTCTTCAGGGGTTGAGACCCAGTACTTC. Its protein is CASIKSSGVETQYF.